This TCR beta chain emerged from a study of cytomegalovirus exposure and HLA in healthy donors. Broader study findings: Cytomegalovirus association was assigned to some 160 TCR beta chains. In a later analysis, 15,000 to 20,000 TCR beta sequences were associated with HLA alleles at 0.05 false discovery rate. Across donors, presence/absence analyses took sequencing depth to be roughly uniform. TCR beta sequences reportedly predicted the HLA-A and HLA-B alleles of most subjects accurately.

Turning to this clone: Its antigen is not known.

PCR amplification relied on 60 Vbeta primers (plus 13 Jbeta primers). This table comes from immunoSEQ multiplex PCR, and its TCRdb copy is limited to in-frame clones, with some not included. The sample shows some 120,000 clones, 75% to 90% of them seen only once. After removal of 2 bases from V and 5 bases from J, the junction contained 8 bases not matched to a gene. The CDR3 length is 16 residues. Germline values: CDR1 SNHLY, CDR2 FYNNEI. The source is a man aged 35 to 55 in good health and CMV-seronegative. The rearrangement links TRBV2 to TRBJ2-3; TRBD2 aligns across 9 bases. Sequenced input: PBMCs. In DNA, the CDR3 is TGTGCCAGCAGTGAAAGAAGCGGGGGGCCGGGAGATACGCAGTATTTT. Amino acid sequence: CASSERSGGPGDTQYF.